The clone carrying this T cell receptor beta chain was counted only a few times. Unique molecular identifiers tagged individual cDNA molecules. Each CDR3 protein is one row after TCRdb ran MiXCR on the 5' RACE reads. The sample contains tens of thousands of distinct CDR3 sequences, about 15% of which appear only once. The sample belongs to a study of early T cells in non-severe SARS-CoV-2 infection. Study-wide context: With bulk RNA from unsorted whole blood as input, sequencing yielded unpaired chains.

Between the trimmed V and J ends, which lost 1 base and 4 bases, there was a span of 10 bases. The CDR3 spans 14 residues. The germline V gene has CDR1 SGHTA and CDR2 FQGNSA. The chain employs TRBV7-2 and TRBJ1-2, with D perhaps TRBD1 (6 bases). Specimen: whole blood. This TCR derives from an adult who was a healthcare worker with PCR-confirmed SARS-CoV-2 infection or an uninfected control (not recorded which). The DNA of the CDR3 is TGTGCCAGCAGCTTAGGAACAGGGCGCTATGGCTACACCTTC. It codes for CASSLGTGRYGYTF.